Following are 32 T cell receptor beta chains from one sample sequenced in a study of cytomegalovirus exposure and HLA in healthy donors. PCR involved 60 Vbeta and 13 Jbeta primers. Using immunoSEQ multiplex PCR, the repertoire was profiled, and TCRdb retains in-frame clones only, with some absent. The sample contains 150,000 to 200,000 clones, 80% to 90% of which appear only once. The sequencing input was PBMCs. All receptors derive from a man aged 18 to 30 in good health and CMV-seropositive.

The chain carries TRBV7-2 and TRBJ1-4; 7 bases line up with TRBD1. CDR1 and CDR2 from the germline V gene are SGHTA and FQGNSA. This CDR3 region has 15 residues. With V trimmed by 4 bases and J by 5 bases, 7 bases remained unmatched. The CDR3 DNA reads TGTGCCAGCAGCTCCCCTTGGACAGGAAATGAAAAACTGTTTTTT. This translates into CASSSPWTGNEKLFF.

The V gene is TRBV30, the J gene TRBJ2-7; maybe TRBD2 (6 bases). CDR3 length: 10 residues. Germline values: CDR1 GTSNPN, CDR2 SVGIG (reference sequence). The ends were cut back, 8 bases at V and 1 base at J, with 6 bases in the middle. CDR3 DNA sequence: TGTGCCGGGGGGTCCTACGAGCAGTACTTC. Residues: CAGGSYEQYF.

The rearrangement links TRBV5-1 to TRBJ1-2; D remains unclear. This CDR3 is 13 amino acids long. V lost 0 bases and J lost 5, with 8 bases in between. Germline V CDR1 and CDR2: SGHRS, YFSETQ. DNA for the CDR3: TGCGCCAGCAGCTTGGCGTCCGGGTATGGCTACACCTTC. Its translation: CASSLASGYGYTF.

The CDR3 protein is CASAGSHTPAEQYF. In DNA, the CDR3 is TGTGCCAGCGCAGGCAGCCATACCCCAGCCGAGCAGTACTTC. The genes are TRBV28 and TRBJ2-7; D gene ambiguous. Trimming took 8 bases from V and 6 from J, leaving 20 bases between them. Germline lookup yields CDR1 MDHEN and CDR2 SYDVKM. CDR3 size: 14 residues.

This chain links TRBV18 with TRBJ2-3, with D possibly matching TRBD1 (7 bases). The CDR3 length is 15 residues. V dropped 4 bases and J dropped 0 bases, with 11 bases sitting between them. In germline, CDR1 is KGHSH, CDR2 LQKENI. In nucleotides, the CDR3 is TGTGCCAGCTCACTACAGGGGACTAGCACAGATACGCAGTATTTT. Translation gives CASSLQGTSTDTQYF. Full variable domain (outside the CDR3, taken from reference TRBV18 and TRBJ2-3): NAGVMQNPRHLVRRRGQEARLRCSPMKGHSHVYWYRQLPEEGLKFMVYLQKENIIDESGMPKERFSAEFPKEGPSILRIQQVVRGDSAAYFCASSLQGTSTDTQYFGPGTRLTVL.

This chain connects TRBV7-2 to TRBJ2-7; the D gene is possibly TRBD2 (7 bases). V lost 1 base to trimming and J lost 2 bases, with 12 bases between them. This CDR3 comprises 15 residues. Germline CDR1 is SGHTA and CDR2 is FQGNSA. The CDR3 loop reads CASSLVGGGPYEQYF. The DNA for the CDR3 is TGTGCCAGCAGCTTAGTAGGGGGGGGCCCCTACGAGCAGTACTTC.

The CDR3 region is CASSPPRAQETQYF. The DNA for the CDR3 is TGTGCCAGCTCACCACCCAGGGCACAAGAGACCCAGTACTTC. V usage is TRBV18 and J usage is TRBJ2-5; TRBD1 might be the D (5 bases). The V end lost 0 bases, the J end lost 2 bases, and 7 bases lay between the germline ends. CDR1 is KGHSH, CDR2 LQKENI, per germline. CDR3 length: 14 amino acids.

This clone was observed once. V usage is TRBV4-3 and J usage is TRBJ2-3, with 8 bases matching TRBD2. CDR1 is LGHNA and CDR2 is YSLEER in the germline V gene. This CDR3 comprises 15 residues. The ends lost 3 bases at V and 6 bases at J; junction bases unmatched: 8. Written as DNA, the CDR3 is TGCGCCAGCAGCCACGGCAGGGGACTAGAGGATACGCAGTATTTT. Translation: CASSHGRGLEDTQYF.

The V call is TRBV4-3, the J call TRBJ1-4; D gene unclear. The V gene lost 0 bases and the J gene lost 2 bases, with 7 bases spanning the gap. Germline CDR1 and CDR2: LGHNA and YSLEER. This CDR3 comprises 15 residues. Here the CDR3 reads CASSQDHATNEKLFF. The CDR3 DNA reads as TGCGCCAGCAGCCAAGATCACGCGACTAATGAAAAACTGTTTTTT.

DNA of the CDR3: TGTGCCAGCTCACCACGGGGGGGGGTCGCTGAAAAACTGTTTTTT. Amino acids: CASSPRGGVAEKLFF. The chain links TRBV18 to TRBJ1-4, with a tentative D call TRBD1 (5 bases). This CDR3 has 15 residues. From germline, CDR1 is KGHSH and CDR2 LQKENI. V was trimmed by 1 base and J by 7 bases, leaving 13 bases between them.

The chain links TRBV6-5 to TRBJ1-2; 8 bases are a match to TRBD1. CDR1 is MNHEY, CDR2 SVGAGI, per germline. This CDR3 spans 14 amino acids. J gave up 6 bases and V 5 bases, and 8 bases lay outside the gene matches. The DNA for the CDR3 is TGTGCCAGCAGTCGTCTGACAGGGGAACATGGCTACACCTTC. Translating it yields CASSRLTGEHGYTF.

This clone occurred once. This sequence joins TRBV4-3 and TRBJ2-5, with 12 bases matching TRBD2. Trimming cost V 0 bases and J 5 bases; bases outside gene matches: 13. Germline CDR1 reads LGHNA; CDR2 reads YSLEER. The CDR3 extends over 19 amino acids. DNA for the CDR3: TGCGCCAGCAGCCAAGATCTGAAGACTAGCGGGGGTCCGAGCGAGACCCAGTACTTC. It encodes CASSQDLKTSGGPSETQYF.

The chain links TRBV29-1 to TRBJ1-1; D not resolved. The CDR3 sequence is 13 residues long. Trimming cost V 4 bases and J 2 bases, with 11 bases left between them. Germline loops: CDR1 SQVTM, CDR2 ANQGSEA. The CDR3 DNA reads TGCAGCGTTGTAAGGCGGTTAAACACTGAAGCTTTCTTT. Translating gives CSVVRRLNTEAFF.

The table lists this clone with a few counts. The V gene is TRBV2, the J gene TRBJ1-1; perhaps TRBD1 as D (6 bases). V lost 6 bases and J lost 3, with 14 bases in between. The CDR3 length is 14 residues. Looked up from germline, CDR1 is SNHLY and CDR2 is FYNNEI. The CDR3 DNA reads as TGTGCCAGCAGGCTTGGGGGCTTGGACACTGAAGCTTTCTTT. Protein: CASRLGGLDTEAFF.

This clone appeared a single time. The rearrangement joins TRBV7-9 to TRBJ2-7, with D tentatively TRBD1 (5 bases). The CDR3 is 14 residues long. V was shortened by 0 bases and J by 6 bases, with 12 bases between the two germline ends. The V gene's germline CDR1 is SEHNR and CDR2 FQNEAQ (reference sequence). CDR3 amino acids: CASSLALQGREQYF. The CDR3 coding sequence is TGTGCCAGCAGCTTAGCGCTTCAGGGCCGCGAGCAGTACTTC.

The chain couples TRBV7-9 to TRBJ2-5, with D possibly being TRBD2 (5 bases). Looked up from germline, CDR1 is SEHNR and CDR2 is FQNEAQ (reference sequence). The CDR3 length is 14 residues. V was trimmed by 6 bases and J by 5 bases, leaving 16 bases between them. The CDR3 protein is CASRGSGVTETQYF. CDR3 bases: TGTGCCAGCAGGGGAAGCGGAGTGACGGAGACCCAGTACTTC.

The rearrangement uses TRBV6-5 and TRBJ1-2; no firm D call. The germline V gene has CDR1 MNHEY and CDR2 SVGAGI. V was clipped by 2 bases and J by 8 bases, with 21 bases between them. CDR3 length: 16 amino acids. CDR3 in amino acids: CASSYMPVPTPSGYTF. In nucleotides, the CDR3 is TGTGCCAGCAGTTACATGCCGGTCCCCACCCCTAGCGGCTACACCTTC.

The sample holds one count of this clone. This chain joins TRBV19 and TRBJ1-1, with D maybe TRBD1 (6 bases). Trimming took off 6 bases at V and 0 bases at J, with 11 bases between the two ends. This CDR3 is 14 amino acids long. CDR1 and CDR2 (germline): LNHDA, SQIVND (reference sequence). CDR3: CASRLRGLNTEAFF. The CDR3 DNA sequence: TGTGCCAGTAGGCTCAGGGGATTGAACACTGAAGCTTTCTTT.

In its sample, this clone was seen a few times. In the same sample, other DNA sequences code for this CDR3. The chain joins TRBV5-1 to TRBJ2-7; D uncertain. The germline V gene encodes CDR1 SGHRS and CDR2 YFSETQ. The V gene lost 4 bases and the J gene lost 4 bases, with 6 bases spanning the gap. The CDR3 contains 11 residues. The CDR3 region is CASSSAYEQYF. DNA of the CDR3: TGCGCCAGCAGCAGCGCTTACGAGCAGTACTTC.

The genes are TRBV5-1 and TRBJ2-5, with 8 bases that match TRBD1. In germline, CDR1 is SGHRS, CDR2 YFSETQ. V lost 4 bases to trimming and J lost 3 bases; unmatched junction nucleotides: 8. The CDR3 loop spans 15 amino acids. The DNA of the CDR3 is TGCGCCAGCAGCCCTTCGACAGGGGTCAAAGAGACCCAGTACTTC. This encodes CASSPSTGVKETQYF.

CDR3 amino acids: CASRSPGQGKYGYTF. The CDR3, as DNA: TGTGCCAGCAGGAGCCCTGGCCAGGGAAAGTATGGCTACACCTTC. This chain connects TRBV5-6 to TRBJ1-2, with D perhaps TRBD1 (5 bases). This CDR3 has 15 residues. Germline V lookup: CDR1 SGHDT, CDR2 YYEEEE. The V end was cut by 5 bases, the J end by 5 bases, with 19 bases between. Using reference TRBV5-6 and TRBJ1-2 for the parts outside the CDR3, the full variable domain is DAGVTQSPTHLIKTRGQQVTLRCSPKSGHDTVSWYQQALGQGPQFIFQYYEEEERQRGNFPDRFSGHQFPNYSSELNVNALLLGDSALYLCASRSPGQGKYGYTFGSGTRLTVV.

The chain carries TRBV4-2 and TRBJ1-2; the D gene is possibly TRBD1 (6 bases). Germline CDR1 reads LGHNA; CDR2 reads YNFKEQ. This CDR3 is 18 amino acids long. Deletions cut 1 base from V and 1 base from J, with 19 bases between. The chain's CDR3 is CASSQALVTGMVNYGYTF. As DNA, the CDR3 is TGTGCCAGCAGCCAAGCCTTGGTCACAGGGATGGTTAACTATGGCTACACCTTC.

The chain uses TRBV28 and TRBJ2-7; 7 nucleotides align to TRBD1. The germline V gene encodes CDR1 MDHEN and CDR2 SYDVKM. The trim removed 3 bases at V and 5 bases at J, leaving 7 bases unmatched. The CDR3 has 14 amino acids. The CDR3 region is CASSFQGQGDEQYF. CDR3 nucleotides: TGTGCCAGCAGTTTTCAGGGGCAGGGGGACGAGCAGTACTTC.

The CDR3 loop reads CASSRGQGVNQPQHF. CDR3 DNA sequence: TGTGCCAGCAGCCGGGGACAGGGCGTAAATCAGCCCCAGCATTTT. This chain links TRBV7-9 with TRBJ1-5, with 9 bases lining up with TRBD1. The CDR3 contains 15 residues. Trimming at V came to 5 bases and at J to 4 bases, leaving 6 bases not matched to a gene. The germline CDR1 and CDR2 sequences are SEHNR and FQNEAQ (reference sequence). Looking up the rest from reference TRBV7-9 and TRBJ1-5 gives the full variable domain: DTGVSQNPRHKITKRGQNVTFRCDPISEHNRLYWYRQTLGQGPEFLTYFQNEAQLEKSRLLSDRFSAERPKGSFSTLEIQRTEQGDSAMYLCASSRGQGVNQPQHFGDGTRLSIL.

This rearrangement joins TRBV9 to TRBJ1-1; D possibly corresponds to TRBD1 (6 bases). Germline assignment: CDR1 SGDLS and CDR2 YYNGEE. Between the trimmed V and J ends, which lost 9 bases and 2 bases, there was a span of 17 bases. The CDR3 has 14 residues. CDR3 sequence: CATHRLQGNTEAFF. The CDR3, as DNA: TGTGCCACCCACCGATTACAGGGTAACACTGAAGCTTTCTTT.

The sample holds a few counts of this clone. This rearrangement joins TRBV25-1 to TRBJ1-1, with D uncertain. Per the germline V gene, CDR1 is MGHDK and CDR2 is SYGVNS. The CDR3 runs 13 residues. Trimming removed 6 bases at V and 6 bases at J, with 14 bases between. CDR3 amino acids: CASSPTRAAEAFF. In DNA form, the CDR3 reads TGTGCCAGCAGCCCTACTAGGGCGGCTGAAGCTTTCTTT.

This clone came up once. V usage is TRBV27 and J usage is TRBJ2-1; TRBD2 matches 7 bases. The CDR3 totals 14 residues. CDR1 is MNHEY and CDR2 is SMNVEV in the germline V gene (reference sequence). V trimming: 2 bases; J trimming: 6 bases; junction bases outside the gene matches: 4. CDR3 sequence: CASSLGGEGNEQFF. DNA for the CDR3: TGTGCCAGCAGTTTAGGTGGGGAGGGCAATGAGCAGTTCTTC.

The rearrangement joins TRBV6-1 to TRBJ1-5, with TRBD1 identical over 9 bases. The trim removed 1 base at V and 6 bases at J, leaving 4 bases unmatched. The CDR3 sequence is 15 residues long. Germline-derived CDR1 and CDR2 are MNHNS and SASEGT. The CDR3 sequence: CASSEEGQGSQPQHF. The CDR3 DNA follows: TGTGCCAGCAGTGAAGAGGGACAGGGTAGTCAGCCCCAGCATTTT.

The chain combines TRBV5-8 with TRBJ2-5, with D unresolved. The J call is doubtful: the DNA matches TRBJ2-7 better. The CDR3 totals 13 residues. The V gene's germline CDR1 is SGHTS and CDR2 YDEGEE. The CDR3, as DNA: TGTGCCAGCAGCTTCGCCCCCTCGTCCGAGCAGTACTTC. Amino acids: CASSFAPSSEQYF.

V gene TRBV10-2 combines with J gene TRBJ2-1; tentative D call: TRBD1 (5 bases). Germline V gene sequence: CDR1 WSHSY, CDR2 SAAADI. The CDR3 extends over 16 amino acids. Between the trimmed V and J ends, which lost 0 bases and 0 bases, there was a span of 9 bases. CDR3: CASSESWTSSYNEQFF. CDR3 DNA: TGCGCCAGCAGTGAGTCGTGGACATCCTCCTACAATGAGCAGTTCTTC.

The V and J genes are TRBV30 and TRBJ2-7, with a possible D match to TRBD1 (6 bases). The CDR3 length is 13 residues. V lost 0 bases and J lost 3, with 9 bases in between. Germline V gene lookup returns CDR1 GTSNPN and CDR2 SVGIG (reference sequence). CDR3 sequence: CAWSVLGGYEQYF. The CDR3 DNA is TGTGCCTGGAGTGTACTAGGGGGCTACGAGCAGTACTTC.

The J gene is TRBJ2-2, the V gene TRBV7-2; D not resolved. Trimming stripped 1 base from V and 0 bases from J, with 6 bases between. In germline, CDR1 is SGHTA, CDR2 FQGNSA. The CDR3 extends over 15 amino acids. For the CDR3, the DNA is TGTGCCAGCAGCTTAGTGGCGGCGAACACCGGGGAGCTGTTTTTT. Amino acid sequence: CASSLVAANTGELFF.